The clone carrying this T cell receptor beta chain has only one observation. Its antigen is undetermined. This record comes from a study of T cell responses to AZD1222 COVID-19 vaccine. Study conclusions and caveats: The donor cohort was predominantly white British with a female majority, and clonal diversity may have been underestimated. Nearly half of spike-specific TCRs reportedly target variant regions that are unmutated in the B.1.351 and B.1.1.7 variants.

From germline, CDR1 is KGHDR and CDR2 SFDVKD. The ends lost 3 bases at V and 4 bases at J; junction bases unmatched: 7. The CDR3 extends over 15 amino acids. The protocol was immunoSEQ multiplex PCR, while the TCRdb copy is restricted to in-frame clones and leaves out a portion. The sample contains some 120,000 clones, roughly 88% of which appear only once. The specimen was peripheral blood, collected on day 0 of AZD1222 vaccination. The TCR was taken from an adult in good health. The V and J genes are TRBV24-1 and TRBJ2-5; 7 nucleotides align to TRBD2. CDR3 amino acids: CATSDPTSAVETQYF. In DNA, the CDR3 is TGTGCCACCAGTGATCCTACTAGCGCCGTAGAGACCCAGTACTTC.